The 27 T cell receptor beta chains below were found in one sample sequenced in a study of T cell responses to AZD1222 COVID-19 vaccine. The repertoire was sequenced with immunoSEQ multiplex PCR; TCRdb's copy has only in-frame clones and lacks some. The sample yields approximately 100,000 clones, about 90% seen once. The starting material was peripheral blood, obtained on day 0 of AZD1222 vaccination. The origin of the receptors is an adult in good health.

This sequence joins TRBV2 and TRBJ2-5, with 11 positions matching TRBD2. The CDR3 totals 14 residues. With 7 bases clipped from V and 5 bases from J, the junction kept 6 bases outside the gene matches. In germline, CDR1 is SNHLY, CDR2 FYNNEI. CDR3 sequence reads: CASTLLAGVETQYF. For the CDR3, the DNA is TGTGCCAGCACGCTACTAGCGGGAGTGGAGACCCAGTACTTC.

This rearrangement joins TRBV28 to TRBJ2-3, with D tentatively TRBD1 (8 bases). The V and J ends lost 4 bases and 4 bases respectively, with 21 bases between them. Per germline, CDR1 MDHEN and CDR2 SYDVKM. The CDR3 extends over 17 amino acids. The CDR3 coding sequence is TGTGCCAGCAGTTCACATCCAGGGGGCGCGGGGGCAGATACGCAGTATTTT. Its protein is CASSSHPGGAGADTQYF.

V gene TRBV10-3 combines with J gene TRBJ1-1, with 8 positions matching TRBD1. The CDR3 contains 14 residues. Germline V CDR1 and CDR2: ENHRY, SYGVKD. Trimming removed 8 bases from V and 0 bases from J; junction bases left unmatched: 5. The CDR3, as DNA: TGTGCCATCCGGACAGGGCCCTTGAACACTGAAGCTTTCTTT. Its protein product is CAIRTGPLNTEAFF.

The genes are TRBV7-6 and TRBJ2-7; possible D gene TRBD2, 5 bases. V lost 5 bases to trimming and J lost 5 bases, with 19 bases between them. Germline V gene lookup returns CDR1 SGHVS and CDR2 FNYEAQ. This CDR3 is built from 15 residues. The CDR3 DNA is TGTGCCAGCAGCCCCTCGGGCCCGGGATCGGACGAGCAGTACTTC. Protein: CASSPSGPGSDEQYF.

The chain employs TRBV4-1 and TRBJ1-1; D perhaps matches TRBD1 (5 bases). V shed 5 bases and J shed 3 bases, with 19 bases lying between them. This CDR3 is 16 amino acids long. In germline, CDR1 is MGHRA, CDR2 YSYEKL. The DNA of the CDR3 is TGCGCCAGCAGCTCCACCCGGGGGAAGACCTACACTGAAGCTTTCTTT. Residues: CASSSTRGKTYTEAFF.

This clone has just one count. This chain connects TRBV5-4 to TRBJ2-1; 10 bases match TRBD1. Germline V gene data show CDR1 as SGHNT and CDR2 as YYREEE (reference sequence). The CDR3 is made up of 14 amino acids. The V and J ends lost 4 bases and 5 bases, in that order; junction bases with no gene match: 3. CDR3 sequence: CASSLGQGNNEQFF. The DNA for the CDR3 is TGTGCCAGCAGCCTGGGACAGGGGAACAATGAGCAGTTCTTC. The whole variable domain, filled in from reference TRBV5-4 and TRBJ2-1, reads ETGVTQSPTHLIKTRGQQVTLRCSSQSGHNTVSWYQQALGQGPQFIFQYYREEENGRGNFPPRFSGLQFPNYSSELNVNALELDDSALYLCASSLGQGNNEQFFGPGTRLTVL.

This sequence joins TRBV3-1 (or the pseudogene TRBV3-2) and TRBJ2-1; D may be TRBD2 (5 bases). The V end lost 6 bases, the J end lost 4 bases, and 16 bases lay between the germline ends. Per germline, CDR1 LGHDT and CDR2 YNNKEL (reference sequence). The CDR3 has 15 amino acids. The CDR3 region is CASRPSGGIYNEQFF. The CDR3 nucleotides are TGTGCCAGCAGGCCAAGCGGAGGAATTTACAATGAGCAGTTCTTC.

The rearrangement links TRBV27 to TRBJ2-2; TRBD1 is a possible D gene (6 bases). This CDR3 comprises 17 residues. Trimming pared 6 bases from V and 6 bases from J, leaving 23 bases between. Germline CDR1 is MNHEY and CDR2 is SMNVEV (reference sequence). This CDR3 is CASSPSPGTSYAGELFF. CDR3 bases: TGTGCCAGCAGCCCAAGTCCCGGGACATCCTACGCCGGGGAGCTGTTTTTT.

The chain uses TRBV4-2 and TRBJ1-1; D might be TRBD1 (6 bases). There are 14 residues in the CDR3. Looked up from germline, CDR1 is LGHNA and CDR2 is YNFKEQ. V was shortened by 10 bases and J by 3 bases, with 18 bases between the two germline ends. The CDR3, as DNA: TGTGCCACTTCAACCGGGGGCGCCGACACTGAAGCTTTCTTT. It specifies CATSTGGADTEAFF.

The rearrangement uses TRBV6-5 and TRBJ1-2, with D unresolved. The length of the CDR3 is 12 residues. CDR1 MNHEY and CDR2 SVGAGI come from the germline V gene. V was clipped by 8 bases and J by 2 bases, with 9 bases between them. CDR3 residues: CASLTLNYGYTF. In DNA, the CDR3 is TGTGCCAGCCTAACCTTGAACTATGGCTACACCTTC.

The V and J genes are TRBV28 and TRBJ1-1; D is undetermined. This CDR3 has 15 residues. The V and J ends lost 3 bases and 1 base respectively, with 12 bases between them. CDR1 and CDR2 from the germline V gene are MDHEN and SYDVKM. The CDR3 spells CASSFSRAGNTEAFF. The CDR3 nucleotides read TGTGCCAGCAGTTTTTCCCGGGCGGGGAACACTGAAGCTTTCTTT. The full variable domain, in which reference TRBV28 and TRBJ1-1 provide the parts outside the CDR3, is DVKVTQSSRYLVKRTGEKVFLECVQDMDHENMFWYRQDPGLGLRLIYFSYDVKMKEKGDIPEGYSVSREKKERFSLILESASTNQTSMYLCASSFSRAGNTEAFFGQGTRLTVV.

This sequence joins TRBV5-1 and TRBJ1-1; possible D gene TRBD1, 5 bases. The germline V gene encodes CDR1 SGHRS and CDR2 YFSETQ. Trimming left V 4 bases short and J 1 base short, with 17 bases between. This CDR3 contains 16 residues. The CDR3 loop reads CASSLNIGGGNTEAFF. In DNA form, the CDR3 reads TGCGCCAGCAGCCTGAATATCGGGGGAGGGAACACTGAAGCTTTCTTT.

The rearrangement joins TRBV15 to TRBJ2-7; D gene uncertain. The germline V gene has CDR1 LNHNV and CDR2 YYDKDF (reference sequence). The CDR3 totals 13 residues. V was pared by 0 bases and J by 4 bases, with 7 bases between. The CDR3: CATSRDLKYEQYF. The CDR3 DNA sequence: TGTGCCACCAGCAGAGATCTTAAGTACGAGCAGTACTTC.

In this sample, this clone turned up a few times. The CDR3 DNA is TGTGCCAGCAGTGTCGGACGACTAGCGGGATCTAATGAGCAGTTCTTC. It specifies CASSVGRLAGSNEQFF. This chain joins TRBV27 and TRBJ2-1; TRBD2 aligns across 11 bases. Trimming at V came to 5 bases and at J to 7 bases, leaving 10 bases not matched to a gene. CDR3 length equals 16 residues. CDR1 and CDR2 (germline): MNHEY, SMNVEV (reference sequence).

V gene TRBV6-2 or TRBV6-3 combines with J gene TRBJ2-1, with D maybe TRBD1 (6 bases). Germline assignment: CDR1 MNHEY and CDR2 SVGEGT. V lost 2 bases to trimming and J lost 0 bases, with 8 bases between them. The CDR3 sequence is 15 residues long. CDR3 sequence (DNA): TGTGCCAGCAGTTACGGGACACCCTCCTACAATGAGCAGTTCTTC. Its protein is CASSYGTPSYNEQFF.

The J gene is TRBJ2-5, the V gene TRBV4-1; TRBD2 aligns across 7 bases. Losses at the gene ends were 2 bases for V and 2 bases for J; bases not matched to a gene: 17. In germline, CDR1 is MGHRA, CDR2 YSYEKL. CDR3 length: 19 residues. The CDR3 loop reads CASSQYSAGVRGPQETQYF. The CDR3, as DNA: TGCGCCAGCAGCCAATACAGCGCGGGAGTGAGGGGCCCACAAGAGACCCAGTACTTC.

The chain is built from TRBV19 and TRBJ2-2; 8 bases map to TRBD1. From germline, CDR1 is LNHDA and CDR2 SQIVND (reference sequence). J was trimmed by 3 bases and V by 4 bases; bases with no gene match: 10. The CDR3 is 17 amino acids. The CDR3 here is CASSTQGAQVDTGELFF. The CDR3 DNA sequence: TGTGCCAGTAGTACTCAGGGGGCCCAGGTGGACACCGGGGAGCTGTTTTTT.

This chain joins TRBV3-1 (or the pseudogene TRBV3-2) and TRBJ2-2; 7 nucleotides line up with TRBD1. The ends lost 4 bases at V and 7 bases at J; junction bases unmatched: 27. Per germline, CDR1 LGHDT and CDR2 YNNKEL (reference sequence). The CDR3 covers 21 residues. CDR3 loop: CASSPQWDGMGTENPDGELFF. DNA of the CDR3: TGTGCCAGCAGCCCCCAATGGGACGGAATGGGGACAGAGAACCCCGACGGGGAGCTGTTTTTT.

V is TRBV5-4 and J is TRBJ1-1; the D gene is possibly TRBD1 (6 bases). V lost 2 bases to trimming and J lost 0 bases, with 17 bases between them. The germline V gene has CDR1 SGHNT and CDR2 YYREEE (reference sequence). This CDR3 region has 17 residues. CDR3 in amino acids: CASSFAGGPNMNTEAFF. CDR3 sequence (DNA): TGTGCCAGCAGCTTTGCGGGGGGCCCCAACATGAACACTGAAGCTTTCTTT.

The CDR3 protein is CSAQVSYGYTF. For the CDR3, the DNA is TGCAGTGCTCAAGTAAGCTATGGCTACACCTTC. The chain has TRBV20-1 and TRBJ1-2, with no clear D. The CDR3 length is 11 residues. CDR1 is DFQATT and CDR2 is SNEGSKA in the germline V gene (reference sequence). V lost 5 bases to trimming and J lost 4 bases, with 8 bases between them.

The V call is TRBV5-1, the J call TRBJ2-5, with TRBD1 identical over 10 bases. CDR1 is SGHRS, CDR2 YFSETQ, per germline. Trimming cost V 3 bases and J 0 bases; bases outside gene matches: 2. The CDR3 runs 15 residues. CDR3 protein: CASSWDRGDQETQYF. The CDR3 DNA is TGCGCCAGCAGCTGGGACAGGGGTGACCAAGAGACCCAGTACTTC.

V usage is TRBV6-5 and J usage is TRBJ1-2; 7 positions match TRBD1. Per germline, CDR1 MNHEY and CDR2 SVGAGI. The CDR3 totals 14 residues. The V segment lost 6 bases and the J segment 8 bases; nucleotides outside the gene matches: 12. CDR3 coding DNA: TGTGCCAGCAGGTCTCCGGGGACAGCCTCGGGCTACACCTTC. This gives the protein CASRSPGTASGYTF.

This CDR3 is CASSLTGGGNTIYF. The CDR3, as DNA: TGTGCCAGCAGCCTGACAGGGGGCGGAAACACCATATATTTT. The chain links TRBV3-1 (or the pseudogene TRBV3-2) to TRBJ1-3; the match to TRBD1 covers 10 bases. V was clipped by 4 bases and J by 4 bases; unmatched bases: 1. This CDR3 is built from 14 residues. Germline loops: CDR1 LGHDT, CDR2 YNNKEL (reference sequence).

The chain combines TRBV7-8 with TRBJ2-7; D may be TRBD2 (5 bases). Deletions cut 0 bases from V and 1 base from J, with 10 bases between. The germline gives CDR1 SGHVS, CDR2 FQNEAQ. The CDR3 is made up of 15 amino acids. The CDR3 reads CASSLASRRSYEQYF. In nucleotides, the CDR3 is TGTGCCAGCAGCTTAGCGTCAAGGAGGTCCTACGAGCAGTACTTC.

Here the CDR3 DNA reads TGCAGCGTTGAGCCGAAAGAGACAGATACGCAGTATTTT. Translating gives CSVEPKETDTQYF. V gene TRBV29-1 combines with J gene TRBJ2-3; D unclear. This CDR3 contains 13 residues. V lost 3 bases to trimming and J lost 3 bases, with 10 bases between them. CDR1 and CDR2 from the germline V gene are SQVTM and ANQGSEA.

The chain recombines TRBV3-1 (or the pseudogene TRBV3-2) with TRBJ1-6; D unclear. The CDR3 is 11 residues long. V shed 2 bases and J shed 9 bases, with 2 bases lying between them. Germline assignment: CDR1 LGHDT and CDR2 YNNKEL (reference sequence). The CDR3 loop reads CASSQRSPLHF. DNA for the CDR3: TGTGCCAGCAGCCAACGTTCACCCCTCCACTTT.

The chain couples TRBV9 to TRBJ2-3; tentatively, D is TRBD1 or TRBD2 (5 bases each). Between the trimmed V and J ends, which lost 0 bases and 6 bases, there was a span of 14 bases. Germline V CDR1 and CDR2: SGDLS, YYNGEE. The CDR3 has 15 residues. The CDR3 here is CASSVGGTPRDTQYF. CDR3 in DNA: TGTGCCAGCAGCGTAGGGGGGACCCCCAGGGATACGCAGTATTTT.